The 27 T cell receptor beta chains reported below all come from one sample, sequenced in a study of blood T cell repertoires in COVID-19. Using immunoSEQ multiplex PCR, the repertoire was profiled, and TCRdb retains in-frame clones only, with some absent. The repertoire consists of approximately 150,000 clones, with around 80% occurring once and the leading ten covering around 5%. Sequencing was carried out using PBMCs or T cells enriched from blood (not recorded which). These receptors were taken from a man aged 65 to 79 who had been exposed to COVID-19.

As concerns this clone: The junction departs from the called germline gene at one end, perhaps through a read error. The gene calls are TRBV28 and TRBJ2-7; 9 bases line up with TRBD1. The CDR3 runs 12 residues. Germline V CDR1 and CDR2: MDHEN, SYDVKM. Here the CDR3 reads CASSYKGTGSSF. For the CDR3, the DNA is TGTGCCAGCAGTTATAAGGGGACAGGGTCTAGCTTC.

V is TRBV2 and J is TRBJ2-1, with 12 bases identical to TRBD2. CDR1 and CDR2 from the germline V gene are SNHLY and FYNNEI. Germline trimming cut 3 bases from V and 9 bases from J; bases unmatched to any gene: 6. CDR3 length: 15 residues. This CDR3 is CASSEEPSGGGEQFF. DNA of the CDR3: TGTGCCAGCAGTGAGGAGCCTAGCGGGGGGGGTGAGCAGTTCTTC.

This sequence joins TRBV5-5 and TRBJ2-1; D is unresolved. This CDR3 has 13 residues. The germline CDR1 and CDR2 sequences are SGHKS and YYEKEE (reference sequence). V was clipped by 5 bases and J by 8 bases, with 14 bases between them. The CDR3 DNA follows: TGTGCCAGCAGTGGGCAGGTGGCGTATGAGCAGTTCTTC. Translation gives CASSGQVAYEQFF. Variable domain in full (rest from reference TRBV5-5 and TRBJ2-1): DAGVTQSPTHLIKTRGQQVTLRCSPISGHKSVSWYQQVLGQGPQFIFQYYEKEERGRGNFPDRFSARQFPNYSSELNVNALLLGDSALYLCASSGQVAYEQFFGPGTRLTVL.

This chain uses TRBV7-8 with TRBJ1-2; D might be TRBD1 (5 bases). This CDR3 has 12 amino acids. Between the trimmed V and J ends, which lost 6 bases and 4 bases, there was a span of 9 bases. Germline V gene data show CDR1 as SGHVS and CDR2 as FQNEAQ. CDR3 in DNA: TGTGCCAGCAGGGACACCTCCTATGGCTACACCTTC. This sequence encodes CASRDTSYGYTF.

The gene calls are TRBV19 and TRBJ1-6; TRBD1 matches 11 bases. The germline gives CDR1 LNHDA, CDR2 SQIVND (reference sequence). Unmatched junction bases numbered 6, after V lost 5 bases and J lost 9 bases. The CDR3 is 15 amino acids. For the CDR3, the DNA is TGTGCCAGTAGTCGCGGACAGGGGGCGCGTTCACCCCTCCACTTT. It encodes CASSRGQGARSPLHF.

The chain combines TRBV4-1 with TRBJ1-4; 9 nucleotides match TRBD1. The CDR3 is 18 amino acids. V shed 1 base, J shed 3 bases, and the junction held 9 bases outside the gene matches. Per germline, CDR1 MGHRA and CDR2 YSYEKL. The CDR3 nucleotides are TGCGCCAGCAGCCAAGGTCTCGAGAGGACAGGGGCTAATGAAAAACTGTTTTTT. Its translation: CASSQGLERTGANEKLFF.

This clone was recorded only once. This chain connects TRBV28 to TRBJ2-7; D remains ambiguous. CDR1 MDHEN and CDR2 SYDVKM come from the germline V gene. The CDR3 is 15 amino acids. V gave up 4 bases and J gave up 0 bases, with 13 bases separating them. This CDR3 is CASSSAMGLSYEQYF. The DNA of the CDR3 is TGTGCCAGCAGTTCTGCTATGGGCCTCTCCTACGAGCAGTACTTC.

The J gene is TRBJ2-7, the V gene TRBV11-3; D is possibly TRBD2 (6 bases). V gave up 4 bases and J gave up 7 bases, with 8 bases separating them. CDR3 size: 11 residues. Germline lookup yields CDR1 SGHNT and CDR2 YENEEA. The CDR3 protein is CASSSGREQYF. CDR3 nucleotides: TGTGCCAGCAGCTCAGGGAGGGAGCAGTACTTC.

The chain uses TRBV5-1 and TRBJ1-1, with D maybe TRBD1 (6 bases). Germline lookup yields CDR1 SGHRS and CDR2 YFSETQ. This CDR3 has 14 residues. Trimming cost V 4 bases and J 3 bases, with 13 bases left between them. The CDR3 protein is CASSNDRKDTEAFF. CDR3 in DNA: TGCGCCAGCAGCAATGACAGGAAGGACACTGAAGCTTTCTTT. The variable domain in full, with the rest retrieved from reference TRBV5-1 and TRBJ1-1, is KAGVTQTPRYLIKTRGQQVTLSCSPISGHRSVSWYQQTPGQGLQFLFEYFSETQRNKGNFPGRFSGRQFSNSRSEMNVSTLELGDSALYLCASSNDRKDTEAFFGQGTRLTVV.

This clone was detected only a few times. The V call is TRBV6-5, the J call TRBJ2-4, with D uncertain. The germline V and J ends were trimmed by 2 bases and 6 bases, with 14 bases remaining between them. Germline loops: CDR1 MNHEY, CDR2 SVGAGI. The CDR3 covers 15 residues. This CDR3 reads CASSYDHQTRNIQYF. The DNA for the CDR3 is TGTGCCAGCAGTTACGATCACCAGACTCGAAACATTCAGTACTTC.

Comments on this clone: Germline and junction disagree at one end, which may indicate a read error. The rearrangement links TRBV12-3 or TRBV12-4 to TRBJ2-5; 9 bases match TRBD2. The CDR3 spans 11 residues. The CDR3, as DNA: TGTGCCAGCAGTTATAGCGGGAGACTACACTTC. Protein product: CASSYSGRLHF.

The chain carries TRBV18 and TRBJ1-2, with D unclear. Germline V gives CDR1 KGHSH, CDR2 LQKENI. This CDR3 is 13 amino acids long. V gave up 0 bases and J gave up 8 bases, with 10 bases separating them. CDR3 protein: CASSPPSGWGYTF. The CDR3 bases are TGTGCCAGCTCACCACCGAGCGGGTGGGGCTACACCTTC.

The chain has TRBV9 and TRBJ2-3; 10 nucleotides line up with TRBD1. V shed 3 bases and J 4 bases; nucleotides not matched to a gene: 5. CDR1 is SGDLS and CDR2 is YYNGEE in the germline V gene. This CDR3 contains 15 residues. The CDR3 DNA reads TGTGCCAGCAGCGCGGGACAGGGGTTTTCAGATACGCAGTATTTT. Amino acid sequence: CASSAGQGFSDTQYF.

This clone was observed a handful of times. The CDR3 loop is CASSLLYYEQYF. CDR3 nucleotides: TGTGCCAGCAGTTTACTTTACTACGAGCAGTACTTC. This sequence joins TRBV12-3 or TRBV12-4 and TRBJ2-7; no clear D. Trimming pared 2 bases from V and 3 bases from J, leaving 5 bases between. CDR3 length equals 12 residues.

This clone is a singleton in its sample. V usage is TRBV28 and J usage is TRBJ2-1; no clear D gene. The CDR3 loop spans 13 amino acids. The germline V and J ends were trimmed by 1 base and 7 bases, with 8 bases remaining between them. In germline, CDR1 is MDHEN, CDR2 SYDVKM. The CDR3 DNA follows: TGTGCCAGCAGTTTATCAGGATCTAATGAGCAGTTCTTC. It codes for CASSLSGSNEQFF.

The chain recombines TRBV27 with TRBJ2-7; possible D gene TRBD2, 5 bases. CDR1 is MNHEY and CDR2 is SMNVEV in the germline V gene (reference sequence). The V and J ends lost 8 bases and 5 bases respectively, with 19 bases between them. This CDR3 spans 14 amino acids. The CDR3 DNA is TGTGCCAGCCATCCATCCGGGGTTCTCAACGAGCAGTACTTC. This gives the protein CASHPSGVLNEQYF.

A single count supports this clone. CDR3: CAASSGTYEQYF. As DNA, the CDR3 is TGTGCCGCCTCTTCCGGGACCTACGAGCAGTACTTC. This chain links TRBV6-5 with TRBJ2-7; a weak D match, TRBD2 (5 bases). Trimming cost V 11 bases and J 2 bases, with 13 bases left between them. Germline loops: CDR1 MNHEY, CDR2 SVGAGI. The CDR3 covers 12 residues.

The chain combines TRBV5-5 with TRBJ2-1, with 8 bases lining up with TRBD1. This CDR3 contains 13 residues. CDR1 and CDR2 from the germline V gene are SGHKS and YYEKEE (reference sequence). V trimming: 4 bases; J trimming: 6 bases; junction bases outside the gene matches: 3. The CDR3 DNA is TGTGCCAGCAGCCCTACAGGGGGCAATGAGCAGTTCTTC. This gives the protein CASSPTGGNEQFF.

In its sample, this clone was seen once. The genes are TRBV7-2 and TRBJ1-3; D not certain. The V end lost 2 bases, the J end lost 0 bases, and 8 bases lay between the germline ends. Germline lookup yields CDR1 SGHTA and CDR2 FQGNSA. This CDR3 has 15 amino acids. The CDR3 is CASSLPSLSGNTIYF. For the CDR3, the DNA is TGTGCCAGCAGCTTACCTAGCCTCTCTGGAAACACCATATATTTT.

This clone was detected a few times. J is TRBJ2-1 and V is TRBV6-1, with a weak D call TRBD2 (5 bases). Germline V gene data show CDR1 as MNHNS and CDR2 as SASEGT. V was shortened by 1 base and J by 5 bases, with 15 bases between the two germline ends. This CDR3 is built from 16 residues. CDR3 bases: TGTGCCAGCAGTGAAGTGTGGCGGGCCCTAAACAATGAGCAGTTCTTC. Translation: CASSEVWRALNNEQFF.

This clone was seen a single time. This chain links TRBV6-5 with TRBJ2-2; 11 bases align to TRBD2. The CDR3 loop spans 14 amino acids. V gave up 6 bases and J gave up 7 bases; unmatched junction bases: 4. CDR1 and CDR2 (germline): MNHEY, SVGAGI. The CDR3 here is CASRPSGRNGELFF. DNA for the CDR3: TGTGCCAGCAGACCTAGCGGGAGGAACGGGGAGCTGTTTTTT.

This clone was seen only a few times. The J gene is TRBJ1-6, the V gene TRBV10-2, with a weak D call TRBD1 (5 bases). The CDR3 spans 12 residues. The V end lost 11 bases, the J end lost 8 bases, and 13 bases lay between the germline ends. Germline CDR1 reads WSHSY; CDR2 reads SAAADI. CDR3 loop: CASRRGDSPLHF. For the CDR3, the DNA is TGCGCCTCCCGGAGGGGTGATTCACCCCTCCACTTT.

J is TRBJ2-1 and V is TRBV19; D is possibly TRBD2 (5 bases). From germline, CDR1 is LNHDA and CDR2 SQIVND (reference sequence). Trimming took 1 base from V and 7 from J, leaving 20 bases between them. This CDR3 spans 17 amino acids. The CDR3 region is CASSIGNRGWLSNEQFF. CDR3 bases: TGTGCCAGTAGTATAGGGAATCGGGGTTGGCTTTCTAATGAGCAGTTCTTC.

The genes are TRBV15 and TRBJ1-6, with 7 bases that match TRBD1. The CDR3 has 17 amino acids. Germline V gene data show CDR1 as LNHNV and CDR2 as YYDKDF (reference sequence). Trimming took 2 bases from V and 0 from J; bases not matched to a gene: 4. The CDR3 DNA is TGTGCCACCAGCAGACTGACAGGGAGCTCCTATAATTCACCCCTCCACTTT. As protein: CATSRLTGSSYNSPLHF.

This clone has ten or more counts. The chain links TRBV7-9 to TRBJ2-7; D is undetermined. From germline, CDR1 is SEHNR and CDR2 FQNEAQ (reference sequence). The CDR3 is 11 amino acids. V was trimmed by 5 bases and J by 6 bases, leaving 8 bases between them. Here the CDR3 DNA reads TGTGCCAGCAGCGAACTTATCGAGCAGTACTTC. Protein product: CASSELIEQYF.

The rearrangement links TRBV28 to TRBJ2-7, with 9 bases that match TRBD1. The CDR3 sequence is 14 residues long. With V trimmed by 7 bases and J by 2 bases, 6 bases remained unmatched. Germline lookup yields CDR1 MDHEN and CDR2 SYDVKM. DNA of the CDR3: TGTGCCAGCACTCTTACAGGGGGCCCCTACGAGCAGTACTTC. It translates to CASTLTGGPYEQYF.

The genes are TRBV7-9 and TRBJ2-3, with D hard to call. The CDR3 has 14 residues. Germline V lookup: CDR1 SEHNR, CDR2 FQNEAQ (reference sequence). Trimming left V 5 bases short and J 3 bases short, with 12 bases between. This CDR3 is CASSPPSQTDTQYF. Written as DNA, the CDR3 is TGTGCCAGCAGCCCCCCGTCGCAGACAGATACGCAGTATTTT.